Shown below are 8 T cell receptor beta chains from a single sample sequenced in a study of vaccination and CD4 T cells after COVID-19. Sequencing of the DNA from cultured CD4+ T cells was carried out with the Oncomine TCR Beta short-read assay. MiXCR was run by TCRdb on the PCR reads, yielding one entry per CDR3 protein. The repertoire holds about 12,000 distinct CDR3 sequences, with 36% as singletons. These receptors have no identified antigens. Treatment of the sample: roughly 10-day PBMC culture with coronavirus spike peptide pools or control peptides (ViraFEST assay). The source material was cultured CD4+ T cells from blood. Source of these receptors: a human donor with COVID-19.

This chain joins TRBV20-1 and TRBJ2-5, with 10 bases fitting TRBD2. J was trimmed by 4 bases and V by 3 bases; bases with no gene match: 11. CDR3 length: 16 residues. The germline CDR1 and CDR2 sequences are DFQATT and SNEGSKA (reference sequence). CDR3 nucleotides: TGCAGTGCTAGGGGAGTAGCGGGGGGATTGGGAGAGACCCAGTACTTC. Its translation is CSARGVAGGLGETQYF.

This sequence joins TRBV24-1 and TRBJ2-6; perhaps TRBD1 as D (6 bases). Germline loops: CDR1 KGHDR, CDR2 SFDVKD. V gave up 4 bases and J gave up 2 bases, with 14 bases separating them. This CDR3 has 17 amino acids. The DNA of the CDR3 is TGTGCCACCAGTGACACAACCGGGACACCTGGGGCCAACGTCCTGACTTTC. This translates into CATSDTTGTPGANVLTF.

The genes are TRBV11-2 and TRBJ2-7; TRBD1 is a possible D gene (5 bases). The germline CDR1 and CDR2 sequences are SGHAT and FQNNGV. Trimming pared 0 bases from V and 11 bases from J, leaving 11 bases between. This CDR3 comprises 12 residues. The CDR3 coding sequence is TGTGCCAGCAGCTTAGATCAAGGGGTGAAGTACTTC. Translated, it gives CASSLDQGVKYF. The whole variable domain, remainder taken from reference TRBV11-2 and TRBJ2-7, is EAGVAQSPRYKIIEKRQSVAFWCNPISGHATLYWYQQILGQGPKLLIQFQNNGVVDDSQLPKDRFSAERLKGVDSTLKIQPAKLEDSAVYLCASSLDQGVKYFGPGTRLTVT.

This sequence joins TRBV10-1 and TRBJ2-2, with D unresolved. V lost 0 bases and J 9 bases, leaving 11 bases between the germline ends. CDR1 WNHNN and CDR2 SYGVQD come from the germline V gene (reference sequence). This CDR3 is 14 amino acids long. CDR3 amino acids: CASSESAGTRELFF. The DNA for the CDR3 is TGCGCCAGCAGTGAGTCGGCCGGAACCCGGGAGCTGTTTTTT.

A few counts support this clonotype. This chain uses TRBV5-6 with TRBJ1-1, with a tentative D call TRBD1 (5 bases). This CDR3 region has 14 residues. CDR1 and CDR2 from the germline V gene are SGHDT and YYEEEE. The V end lost 3 bases, the J end lost 4 bases, and 13 bases lay between the germline ends. The DNA for the CDR3 is TGTGCCAGCAGCTGGGCAGGGTCCCGCACTGAAGCTTTCTTT. This sequence encodes CASSWAGSRTEAFF.

The CDR3 protein is CASPGGGGQYF. The CDR3 coding sequence is TGTGCCAGCCCCGGGGGGGGGGGGCAGTACTTC. This chain links TRBV25-1 with TRBJ2-7; TRBD2 matches at 8 bases. The CDR3 runs to 11 residues. Looked up from germline, CDR1 is MGHDK and CDR2 is SYGVNS. With V trimmed by 8 bases and J by 9 bases, 6 bases remained unmatched.

The gene calls are TRBV12-3 or TRBV12-4 and TRBJ1-1; D call uncertain. V lost 4 bases and J lost 0, with 6 bases in between. The CDR3 sequence is 13 residues long. The CDR3 DNA follows: TGTGCCAGCAGTTCGACACTGAACACTGAAGCTTTCTTT. Protein product: CASSSTLNTEAFF.

The chain carries TRBV27 and TRBJ2-7; perhaps TRBD2 as D (6 bases). V lost 2 bases to trimming and J lost 0 bases, with 11 bases between them. The CDR3 spans 15 residues. Looked up from germline, CDR1 is MNHEY and CDR2 is SMNVEV (reference sequence). The CDR3 is CASSLGRGASYEQYF. The CDR3 region has the DNA TGTGCCAGCAGTTTAGGCCGCGGGGCCTCCTACGAGCAGTACTTC.